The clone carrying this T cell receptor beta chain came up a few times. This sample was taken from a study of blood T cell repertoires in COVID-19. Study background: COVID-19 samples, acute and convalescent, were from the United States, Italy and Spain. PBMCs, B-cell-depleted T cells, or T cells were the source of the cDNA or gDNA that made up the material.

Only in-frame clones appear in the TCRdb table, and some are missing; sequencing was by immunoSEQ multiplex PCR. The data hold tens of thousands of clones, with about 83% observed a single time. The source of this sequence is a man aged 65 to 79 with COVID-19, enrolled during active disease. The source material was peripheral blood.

CDR3: CASGQGPYEQYF. CDR3 in DNA: TGTGCCAGTGGACAGGGTCCATACGAGCAGTACTTC. The gene calls are TRBV28 and TRBJ2-7, with TRBD1 identical over 8 bases. V shed 9 bases, J shed 4 bases, and the junction held 5 bases outside the gene matches. The CDR3 has 12 residues. The V gene's germline CDR1 is MDHEN and CDR2 SYDVKM.